Listed here are 12 T cell receptor beta chains from one sample, sequenced in a study of cytomegalovirus exposure and HLA in healthy donors. In the PCR, 60 Vbeta and 13 Jbeta primers were used. Method: immunoSEQ multiplex PCR; TCRdb's copy keeps in-frame clones and lacks some. The profile covers more than 200,000 clones, with around 79% appearing a single time and 0.2% to 0.25% taken by the ten largest. Sequenced sample: PBMCs. These receptors all stem from a girl under 10 years old in good health and CMV-seronegative.

This clone was counted once. The chain joins TRBV5-4 to TRBJ2-7; 8 positions agree with TRBD2. Germline V lookup: CDR1 SGHNT, CDR2 YYREEE (reference sequence). The V segment lost 2 bases and the J segment 2 bases; nucleotides outside the gene matches: 6. This CDR3 contains 15 residues. Written as DNA, the CDR3 is TGTGCCAGCAGCTTCGGGGCGGGGGGCCCCTACGAGCAGTACTTC. Residues: CASSFGAGGPYEQYF.

The chain links TRBV5-4 to TRBJ1-1, with D unresolved. Germline lookup yields CDR1 SGHNT and CDR2 YYREEE (reference sequence). There are 14 residues in the CDR3. V was cut by 4 bases and J by 6 bases, with 16 bases left in between. DNA for the CDR3: TGTGCCAGCAGCCCGGGTGAGGTTTTCGCTGAAGCTTTCTTT. Its protein product is CASSPGEVFAEAFF.

As for this clone: The sample holds other DNA sequences that translate to the same CDR3. The chain carries TRBV7-9 and TRBJ2-3, with D unresolved. Germline CDR1 and CDR2: SEHNR and FQNEAQ (reference sequence). V was shortened by 11 bases and J by 0 bases, with 9 bases between the two germline ends. The CDR3 has 12 amino acids. CDR3 coding DNA: TGTGCCTCCACCAGGAGCACAGATACGCAGTATTTT. Translated, it gives CASTRSTDTQYF. Full variable domain (outside the CDR3, taken from reference TRBV7-9 and TRBJ2-3): DTGVSQNPRHKITKRGQNVTFRCDPISEHNRLYWYRQTLGQGPEFLTYFQNEAQLEKSRLLSDRFSAERPKGSFSTLEIQRTEQGDSAMYLCASTRSTDTQYFGPGTRLTVL.

CDR3 in amino acids: CASRGASTQYF. The CDR3 nucleotides are TGCGCCAGCAGAGGAGCTAGCACGCAGTATTTT. The chain joins TRBV10-1 to TRBJ2-3; perhaps TRBD2 as D (5 bases). Looked up from germline, CDR1 is WNHNN and CDR2 is SYGVQD (reference sequence). The CDR3 is 11 residues long. V dropped 6 bases and J dropped 9 bases, with 10 bases sitting between them.

V and J are TRBV25-1 and TRBJ1-1; D possibly corresponds to TRBD1 (6 bases). V lost 0 bases to trimming and J lost 11 bases, with 13 bases between them. Germline assignment: CDR1 MGHDK and CDR2 SYGVNS. The CDR3 length is 13 residues. This CDR3 reads CASSEYLTGTAFF. CDR3 DNA sequence: TGTGCCAGCAGTGAATACCTCACAGGGACCGCTTTCTTT.

The rearrangement joins TRBV6-1 to TRBJ2-3; 13 nucleotides line up with TRBD2. Germline trimming cut 4 bases from V and 6 bases from J; bases unmatched to any gene: 7. The CDR3 is made up of 16 amino acids. Per the germline V gene, CDR1 is MNHNS and CDR2 is SASEGT. The CDR3 loop reads CASSGRLAGGSDTQYF. The CDR3 DNA reads as TGTGCCAGCAGTGGAAGACTAGCGGGGGGTTCGGATACGCAGTATTTT.

The chain links TRBV14 to TRBJ2-7; TRBD1 matches 12 bases. Trimming cost V 3 bases and J 9 bases; bases outside gene matches: 6. Germline V gene sequence: CDR1 SGHDN, CDR2 FVKESK. This CDR3 is 14 amino acids long. The CDR3 nucleotides read TGTGCCAGCAGCCAGCCCGGGACAGGGGGCTCGCAGTACTTC. Protein: CASSQPGTGGSQYF.

The sample holds one count of this clone. V is TRBV2 and J is TRBJ2-1; no clear D gene. Trimming left V 7 bases short and J 9 bases short, with 10 bases between. From germline, CDR1 is SNHLY and CDR2 FYNNEI. The CDR3 is made up of 11 amino acids. CDR3 in amino acids: CASILTGEQFF. CDR3 DNA sequence: TGTGCCAGCATTCTGACTGGTGAGCAGTTCTTC.

The chain employs TRBV6-1 and TRBJ2-1, with D perhaps matching TRBD2 (5 bases). CDR3 size: 15 residues. Per the germline V gene, CDR1 is MNHNS and CDR2 is SASEGT. V was shortened by 7 bases and J by 0 bases, with 13 bases between the two germline ends. The CDR3 bases are TGTGCCAGCAATCCCTTTGGGAGCTCCTACAATGAGCAGTTCTTC. Translation gives CASNPFGSSYNEQFF.

The rearrangement uses TRBV5-1 and TRBJ2-2; perhaps TRBD2 as D (5 bases). CDR1 and CDR2 (germline): SGHRS, YFSETQ. Trimming left V 4 bases short and J 7 bases short, with 11 bases between. The CDR3 covers 13 residues. The chain's CDR3 is CASSPGLYGELFF. The CDR3 region has the DNA TGCGCCAGCAGCCCAGGACTTTACGGGGAGCTGTTTTTT.

The chain recombines TRBV7-6 with TRBJ2-1; 10 positions agree with TRBD2. V gave up 4 bases and J gave up 6 bases; unmatched junction bases: 12. This CDR3 spans 17 amino acids. Germline V gene lookup returns CDR1 SGHVS and CDR2 FNYEAQ. The CDR3 sequence: CASSSTRLAGRPNEQFF. The CDR3 region has the DNA TGTGCCAGCAGCTCCACTCGACTAGCGGGCCGCCCCAATGAGCAGTTCTTC.

The CDR3 loop is CASSLSSRLIPDYGYTF. The CDR3 DNA is TGCGCCAGCAGCTTGAGCTCTAGGCTTATCCCCGACTATGGCTACACCTTC. V usage is TRBV5-1 and J usage is TRBJ1-2; D gene unclear. CDR3 size: 17 residues. Trimming took off 1 base at V and 3 bases at J, with 19 bases between the two ends. Germline loops: CDR1 SGHRS, CDR2 YFSETQ.